The rows below give T cell receptor beta chains drawn from one sample of a study of control samples from healthy donors and cancer patients. The protocol was immunoSEQ multiplex PCR, while the TCRdb copy is restricted to in-frame clones and leaves out a portion. The sample includes roughly 18,000 clones, around 83% of them seen just once. The sample taken for sequencing was PBMCs. All receptors come from a woman between 70 and 85 years old with colorectal cancer. Both conserved end residues are part of each CDR3. The order of the fields is clone size, V gene, D gene, J gene, CDR3 DNA, CDR3 protein. A D gene is named only where the DNA matches it firmly. Expanded clones get a size class; other rows say once, few or many, or leave the size out.

>-|TRBV5-5|-|TRBJ2-1
TGTGCCAGCAGCTCGGGACACAGAGCGTACAATGAGCAGTTCTTC
CASSSGHRAYNEQFF
>-|TRBV12-3/TRBV12-4|-|TRBJ2-2
TGTGCCAGCAGTTTCTTCAGCACCGGGGAGCTGTTTTTT
CASSFFSTGELFF
>-|TRBV7-2|-|TRBJ2-2
TGTGCCAGCAGCTTAGCGCCCTTCACCGGGGAGCTGTTTTTT
CASSLAPFTGELFF
>-|TRBV7-2|TRBD2|TRBJ2-3
TGTGCCAGCAGCCCCGGGGGCGGGGGGGGTGATACGCAGTATTTT
CASSPGGGGGDTQYF
>-|TRBV19|-|TRBJ1-4
TGTGCCAGTAGCCGGGGACTGACAAATGAAAAACTGTTTTTT
CASSRGLTNEKLFF
>-|TRBV3-1/TRBV3-2|-|TRBJ2-4
TGTGCCAGCAGCCAGAGTATGACCAAAAACATTCAGTACTTC
CASSQSMTKNIQYF
>-|TRBV14|-|TRBJ1-2
TGTGCCAGCAGCCCATTGACAGGAGGATTAAACTATGGCTACACCTTC
CASSPLTGGLNYGYTF
>-|TRBV7-2|-|TRBJ1-2
TGTGCCAGCAGCTTAGACAGGGAGAGGCCTGCCTATGGCTACACCTTC
CASSLDRERPAYGYTF
>few|TRBV3-1/TRBV3-2|TRBD2|TRBJ2-1
TGTGCCAGCAGCCGACCGGGACTAGCGGGAGGGCCGGGGAATGAGCAGTTCTTC
CASSRPGLAGGPGNEQFF
>-|TRBV2|TRBD1|TRBJ1-2
TGTGCCAGCAGTGGGGGGACAGGGGGCTACACCTTC
CASSGGTGGYTF
>once|TRBV18|-|TRBJ2-5
TGTGCCAGCTCACCCCCTGGGGGGTACCAAGAGACCCAGTACTTC
CASSPPGGYQETQYF
>-|TRBV4-3|-|TRBJ1-5
TGCGCCAGCAGCCAAGATTCAAACTTATATAGCAATCAGCCCCAGCATTTT
CASSQDSNLYSNQPQHF
>-|TRBV18|TRBD1|TRBJ1-6
TGTGCCAGCTCACACGACAGGGCCAATTCACCCCTCCACTTT
CASSHDRANSPLHF
>-|TRBV10-3|-|TRBJ1-2
TGTGCCATCAGTGCGACCCCGGAGAGGGGCTACACCTTC
CAISATPERGYTF
>-|TRBV5-1|TRBD1|TRBJ2-3
TGCGCCAGCAGCTCCGGACAGGGGCAAGCAGATACGCAGTATTTT
CASSSGQGQADTQYF
>few|TRBV7-2|-|TRBJ2-1
TGTGCCAGCACCCACCCGGCGGACTACAATGAGCAGTTCTTC
CASTHPADYNEQFF